These 2 T cell receptor beta chains share one sample of origin, sequenced in a study of STAT5B mutations in CD4+ large granular lymphocyte leukemia. Measured with immunoSEQ multiplex PCR; TCRdb has only the in-frame clones, and not every one. This table holds 25,000 to 35,000 clones, 70% to 80% found once. The sequenced sample was CD4+ T cells from blood buffy coats. The receptors derive from a human donor in good health.

In this sample, this clone turned up a few times. V gene TRBV27 combines with J gene TRBJ1-4, with D maybe TRBD1 (5 bases). This CDR3 has 14 amino acids. CDR1 and CDR2 (germline): MNHEY, SMNVEV (reference sequence). The ends were cut back, 4 bases at V and 7 bases at J, with 13 bases in the middle. The CDR3: CASSSLGTGEKLFF. The CDR3 DNA reads as TGTGCCAGCAGTTCCCTGGGGACTGGTGAAAAACTGTTTTTT.

The V and J genes are TRBV4-2 and TRBJ1-2; tentatively, D is TRBD1 (6 bases). The length of the CDR3 is 15 residues. The V gene's germline CDR1 is LGHNA and CDR2 YNFKEQ. Trimming shortened V by 2 bases and J by 2 bases, and 12 bases separated the two germline ends. The CDR3, as DNA: TGTGCCAGCAGCCAAAAAGGGACATACAACTATGGCTACACCTTC. The encoded protein is CASSQKGTYNYGYTF.